A single sample gave rise to the 28 T cell receptor beta chains below, sequenced in a study of PD-L1 blockade in urothelial cancer. The data were produced by immunoSEQ multiplex PCR, yet TCRdb's version contains in-frame clones alone and is incomplete. The table lists 40,000 to 55,000 clones, around nine tenths of them singletons. Specified time point: pretreatment peripheral blood. Here the sequenced sample was PBMCs, taken around atezolizumab (anti-PD-L1) treatment. The receptors derive from a donor at least 40 years old with urothelial cancer.

The chain links TRBV4-1 to TRBJ1-1, with D unresolved. CDR3 length: 12 residues. Trimming left V 5 bases short and J 0 bases short, with 4 bases between. Germline V lookup: CDR1 MGHRA, CDR2 YSYEKL. The CDR3 reads CASSGLNTEAFF. The CDR3 DNA follows: TGCGCCAGCAGCGGGCTGAACACTGAAGCTTTCTTT.

CDR3 bases: TGTGCCAGCAGCCAAGAACGCATAGGGGTGTTATCCTACGAGCAGTACTTC. It is translated as CASSQERIGVLSYEQYF. The rearrangement uses TRBV4-2 and TRBJ2-7; TRBD1 might be the D (5 bases). The V and J ends lost 0 bases and 1 base respectively, with 16 bases between them. The CDR3 runs to 17 residues. Per germline, CDR1 LGHNA and CDR2 YNFKEQ.

This chain links TRBV5-1 with TRBJ1-2; 8 nucleotides line up with TRBD1. Germline CDR1 SGHRS, CDR2 YFSETQ. The J segment lost 2 bases and the V segment lost 6 bases, leaving 6 bases of the junction unmatched. The CDR3 has 14 residues. CDR3 sequence: CASTLNRGNYGYTF. DNA of the CDR3: TGCGCCAGCACCCTAAACAGGGGGAACTATGGCTACACCTTC.

The chain uses TRBV5-4 and TRBJ2-5; 7 nucleotides agree with TRBD1. There are 16 residues in the CDR3. The junction had 14 bases not matched to a gene; V was cut back by 4 bases and J by 5 bases. The germline gives CDR1 SGHNT, CDR2 YYREEE (reference sequence). The CDR3 here is CASSRPTGTPEETQYF. As DNA, the CDR3 is TGTGCCAGCAGCCGCCCGACAGGGACACCGGAGGAGACCCAGTACTTC.

This chain joins TRBV19 and TRBJ2-2; 9 nucleotides match TRBD1. Germline trimming cut 4 bases from V and 5 bases from J; bases unmatched to any gene: 8. CDR3 size: 16 residues. Germline V gene sequence: CDR1 LNHDA, CDR2 SQIVND (reference sequence). CDR3 nucleotides: TGTGCCAGTAGTACCGGGACAGGGAAGGGGACCGGGGAGCTGTTTTTT. This encodes CASSTGTGKGTGELFF. The variable domain in full, with the rest retrieved from reference TRBV19 and TRBJ2-2, is DGGITQSPKYLFRKEGQNVTLSCEQNLNHDAMYWYRQDPGQGLRLIYYSQIVNDFQKGDIAEGYSVSREKKESFPLTVTSAQKNPTAFYLCASSTGTGKGTGELFFGEGSRLTVL.

This chain links TRBV7-8 with TRBJ1-1; TRBD1 matches at 8 bases. The CDR3 totals 17 residues. V shed 5 bases and J 2 bases; nucleotides not matched to a gene: 13. Germline CDR1 is SGHVS and CDR2 is FQNEAQ. This CDR3 reads CASSPGQGLVFNTEAFF. The CDR3 DNA reads as TGTGCCAGCAGCCCCGGACAGGGTTTAGTTTTCAACACTGAAGCTTTCTTT.

This rearrangement joins TRBV9 to TRBJ2-5; a weak D match, TRBD1 (5 bases). Deletions cut 4 bases from V and 5 bases from J, with 18 bases between. The CDR3 has 15 amino acids. Germline V CDR1 and CDR2: SGDLS, YYNGEE. As DNA, the CDR3 is TGTGCCAGCAGCCCCAGTGGTGTGGCAGGGGAGACCCAGTACTTC. Translating it yields CASSPSGVAGETQYF. The variable domain in full, with the rest retrieved from reference TRBV9 and TRBJ2-5, is DSGVTQTPKHLITATGQRVTLRCSPRSGDLSVYWYQQSLDQGLQFLIQYYNGEERAKGNILERFSAQQFPDLHSELNLSSLELGDSALYFCASSPSGVAGETQYFGPGTRLLVL.

This clone was detected once. CDR3 residues: CASTTHLAGGEQFF. CDR3 in DNA: TGTGCCAGCACCACACACCTAGCGGGAGGAGAACAGTTCTTC. The V and J genes are TRBV27 and TRBJ2-1; 11 bases fit TRBD2. Germline CDR1 reads MNHEY; CDR2 reads SMNVEV (reference sequence). This CDR3 region has 14 residues. J was trimmed by 13 bases and V by 7 bases; bases with no gene match: 12.

The V gene is TRBV6-1, the J gene TRBJ2-3, with 8 bases lining up with TRBD1. The germline CDR1 and CDR2 sequences are MNHNS and SASEGT. V gave up 2 bases and J gave up 1 base; unmatched junction bases: 2. The CDR3 loop spans 15 amino acids. The CDR3 is CASSEHRGGTDTQYF. The DNA of the CDR3 is TGTGCCAGCAGTGAACACAGGGGGGGCACAGATACGCAGTATTTT.

The J gene is TRBJ1-2, the V gene TRBV5-4, with D possibly TRBD1 on 5 matching bases. The CDR3 contains 14 residues. V was cut by 1 base and J by 8 bases, with 15 bases left in between. From germline, CDR1 is SGHNT and CDR2 YYREEE (reference sequence). CDR3 in DNA: TGTGCCAGCAGCTTGCATTTGGCAGGGTTGGGCTACACCTTC. This codes for CASSLHLAGLGYTF.

This chain uses TRBV7-8 with TRBJ2-7, with TRBD2 as a possible D gene (7 bases). The CDR3 consists of 16 residues. CDR1 and CDR2 (germline): SGHVS, FQNEAQ. V was clipped by 0 bases and J by 6 bases, with 18 bases between them. As DNA, the CDR3 is TGTGCCAGCAGCTTAGCGGGGGTTAGGGGGGGGTCCGAGCAGTACTTC. Protein sequence: CASSLAGVRGGSEQYF.

The rearrangement joins TRBV5-1 to TRBJ2-1, with 16 bases fitting TRBD2. Losses at the gene ends were 4 bases for V and 15 bases for J; bases not matched to a gene: 10. The length of the CDR3 is 15 residues. CDR1 and CDR2 (germline): SGHRS, YFSETQ. The CDR3: CASSDPGLAGGGGFF. The CDR3 bases are TGCGCCAGCAGCGACCCGGGACTAGCGGGAGGGGGGGGGTTCTTC. Variable domain in full (rest from reference TRBV5-1 and TRBJ2-1): KAGVTQTPRYLIKTRGQQVTLSCSPISGHRSVSWYQQTPGQGLQFLFEYFSETQRNKGNFPGRFSGRQFSNSRSEMNVSTLELGDSALYLCASSDPGLAGGGGFFGPGTRLTVL.

The chain links TRBV28 to TRBJ2-2; 10 nucleotides match TRBD2. Germline CDR1 and CDR2: MDHEN and SYDVKM. This CDR3 comprises 15 residues. V was clipped by 4 bases and J by 3 bases; unmatched bases: 2. DNA for the CDR3: TGTGCCAGCAGTTCACTAGCGGGGCACACCGGGGAGCTGTTTTTT. Residues: CASSSLAGHTGELFF.

A single count supports this clone. V gene TRBV21-1 combines with J gene TRBJ2-7; the DNA was not compared with TRBD2, the D call given in the table. TRBV21-1 is given as a pseudogene. The CDR3 is 13 residues long. The DNA for the CDR3 is TGTGCCAGCAGCAAAGAGAACGGCTACGAGCAGTACTTC. Translated, it gives CASSKENGYEQYF.

The rearrangement uses TRBV18 and TRBJ1-5, with D perhaps TRBD1 (6 bases). Trimming cost V 3 bases and J 3 bases, with 21 bases left between them. The CDR3 has 18 residues. Germline-derived CDR1 and CDR2 are KGHSH and LQKENI. The CDR3 coding sequence is TGTGCCAGCTCACCCACGGGGGGGGGCCCCTTCTCCAATCAGCCCCAGCATTTT. It specifies CASSPTGGGPFSNQPQHF.

V and J are TRBV10-3 and TRBJ2-1, with no clear D. V gave up 5 bases and J gave up 2 bases, with 13 bases separating them. There are 15 residues in the CDR3. Germline assignment: CDR1 ENHRY and CDR2 SYGVKD. DNA of the CDR3: TGTGCCATCAGTTCCCCATCTAAAACCTACAATGAGCAGTTCTTC. This sequence encodes CAISSPSKTYNEQFF.

The rearrangement joins TRBV5-1 to TRBJ2-7; 9 bases fit TRBD1. The germline CDR1 and CDR2 sequences are SGHRS and YFSETQ. CDR3 size: 15 residues. V was clipped by 3 bases and J by 3 bases; unmatched bases: 7. The CDR3 region is CASSSGTGIDYEQYF. CDR3 in DNA: TGCGCCAGCAGCTCCGGGACAGGGATAGACTACGAGCAGTACTTC. Drawing the rest from reference TRBV5-1 and TRBJ2-7, the complete variable domain is KAGVTQTPRYLIKTRGQQVTLSCSPISGHRSVSWYQQTPGQGLQFLFEYFSETQRNKGNFPGRFSGRQFSNSRSEMNVSTLELGDSALYLCASSSGTGIDYEQYFGPGTRLTVT.

V usage is TRBV7-2 and J usage is TRBJ2-1; D remains unclear. Germline V CDR1 and CDR2: SGHTA, FQGNSA. V was pared by 8 bases and J by 4 bases, with 9 bases between. The CDR3 spans 12 residues. Written as DNA, the CDR3 is TGTGCCAGCGGTAGCCGATACAATGAGCAGTTCTTC. It translates to CASGSRYNEQFF. Complete variable domain (other parts from reference TRBV7-2 and TRBJ2-1): GAGVSQSPSNKVTEKGKDVELRCDPISGHTALYWYRQSLGQGLEFLIYFQGNSAPDKSGLPSDRFSAERTGGSVSTLTIQRTQQEDSAVYLCASGSRYNEQFFGPGTRLTVL.

The chain links TRBV10-3 to TRBJ1-1; 8 nucleotides match TRBD1. CDR1 is ENHRY and CDR2 is SYGVKD in the germline V gene. The V and J ends lost 4 bases and 5 bases, in that order; junction bases with no gene match: 9. This CDR3 is 15 amino acids long. CDR3 sequence reads: CAISGGDRGWTEAFF. The CDR3 coding sequence is TGTGCCATCAGTGGGGGCGACAGGGGTTGGACTGAAGCTTTCTTT.

The rearrangement uses TRBV19 and TRBJ2-5, with 7 bases lining up with TRBD2. This CDR3 has 12 amino acids. CDR1 and CDR2 from the germline V gene are LNHDA and SQIVND (reference sequence). V lost 3 bases to trimming and J lost 11 bases; unmatched junction nucleotides: 6. CDR3 DNA sequence: TGTGCCAGTAGTATGGGTTGGACTAGTCAGTACTTC. Translating gives CASSMGWTSQYF.

This clone was seen just once. The chain carries TRBV27 and TRBJ2-3; unclear D gene. Trimming stripped 5 bases from V and 2 bases from J, with 8 bases between. CDR1 and CDR2 from the germline V gene are MNHEY and SMNVEV (reference sequence). The CDR3 is 13 amino acids. CDR3 nucleotides: TGTGCCAGCAGTCCCATAGACACAGATACGCAGTATTTT. Translation gives CASSPIDTDTQYF.

The chain joins TRBV6-1 to TRBJ2-2; D is perhaps TRBD1 (6 bases). The CDR3 runs 14 residues. Germline lookup yields CDR1 MNHNS and CDR2 SASEGT. Trimming took off 3 bases at V and 6 bases at J, with 11 bases between the two ends. CDR3 in DNA: TGTGCCAGCAGTGATGGGGGCGAGGCCGGGGAGCTGTTTTTT. Its translation: CASSDGGEAGELFF.

The genes are TRBV19 and TRBJ2-7; tentatively, D is TRBD1 (6 bases). In germline, CDR1 is LNHDA, CDR2 SQIVND (reference sequence). This CDR3 comprises 14 residues. V was clipped by 3 bases and J by 2 bases, with 11 bases between them. For the CDR3, the DNA is TGTGCCAGTAGTATGGGGGCAGGAACCTACGAGCAGTACTTC. This translates into CASSMGAGTYEQYF. Combining the CDR3 with reference TRBV19 and TRBJ2-7 gives the whole variable domain DGGITQSPKYLFRKEGQNVTLSCEQNLNHDAMYWYRQDPGQGLRLIYYSQIVNDFQKGDIAEGYSVSREKKESFPLTVTSAQKNPTAFYLCASSMGAGTYEQYFGPGTRLTVT.

V is TRBV6-6 and J is TRBJ2-7; D ambiguous. Trimming took 6 bases from V and 6 from J, leaving 15 bases between them. CDR1 and CDR2 from the germline V gene are MNHNY and SVGAGI (reference sequence). The CDR3 contains 13 residues. CDR3 residues: CASSRVLRSEQYF. The CDR3 nucleotides are TGTGCCAGCAGCCGGGTCTTACGTTCCGAGCAGTACTTC.

The gene calls are TRBV18 and TRBJ2-5; TRBD2 is a possible D gene (6 bases). This CDR3 is 13 amino acids long. The germline CDR1 and CDR2 sequences are KGHSH and LQKENI. V dropped 5 bases and J dropped 1 base, with 8 bases sitting between them. The CDR3 spells CASSRDFQETQYF. The CDR3 bases are TGTGCCAGCTCAAGGGACTTCCAAGAGACCCAGTACTTC.

The genes are TRBV6-6 and TRBJ2-2; D might be TRBD1 (5 bases). Trimming cost V 2 bases and J 4 bases, with 11 bases left between them. In germline, CDR1 is MNHNY, CDR2 SVGAGI (reference sequence). CDR3 length: 15 amino acids. The CDR3 DNA follows: TGTGCCAGCAGTTACCGGCAGGGCGGCACCGGGGAGCTGTTTTTT. It specifies CASSYRQGGTGELFF.

This chain joins TRBV2 and TRBJ2-7, with 8 bases identical to TRBD1. This CDR3 has 15 amino acids. Losses at the gene ends were 5 bases for V and 0 bases for J; bases not matched to a gene: 6. Germline V gene lookup returns CDR1 SNHLY and CDR2 FYNNEI. The chain's CDR3 is CASSTNRGFSYEQYF. The CDR3 DNA reads TGTGCCAGCAGTACTAACAGGGGGTTCTCCTACGAGCAGTACTTC. The complete variable domain, with remaining parts taken from reference TRBV2 and TRBJ2-7, reads EPEVTQTPSHQVTQMGQEVILRCVPISNHLYFYWYRQILGQKVEFLVSFYNNEISEKSEIFDDQFSVERPDGSNFTLKIRSTKLEDSAMYFCASSTNRGFSYEQYFGPGTRLTVT.

This clone occurred once. J is TRBJ2-5 and V is TRBV9; possibly TRBD1 for D (6 bases). Germline V gene data show CDR1 as SGDLS and CDR2 as YYNGEE. Trimming removed 0 bases from V and 7 bases from J, with 19 bases in between. This CDR3 has 16 amino acids. CDR3 DNA: TGTGCCAGCAGCGTAGTTGGCTACAGGGTGGGTTCGACCCAGTACTTC. Its translation is CASSVVGYRVGSTQYF.